This TCR beta chain was sequenced in a study of beta chain features in type 1 diabetes. As concerns this clone: The antigen is undetermined.

Without exception, sorted populations had purity beyond 98%. The whole isolated RNA underwent reverse transcription, so sequencing captured expressed TCRB transcripts. Measured with immunoSEQ multiplex PCR; TCRdb has only the in-frame clones, and not every one. There are 250,000 or so clones in the sample; 20% occur only once, and less than 0.03% lies in the top ten. The study, taken as a whole, reports: Moderately but significantly shorter TCRB CDR3s were found in Type 1 diabetes patients in all four CD4+ subsets.

This TCR was sampled from a woman aged 40 to 49 with type 1 diabetes. The sequenced sample was naive CD4+ T cells from blood.

CDR3 protein: CAWAGLMVAEAFF. For the CDR3, the DNA is TGTGCCTGGGCGGGACTAATGGTCGCTGAAGCTTTCTTT. The chain employs TRBV30 and TRBJ1-1; weak D call: TRBD1 (5 bases). The CDR3 length is 13 residues. Germline V gene lookup returns CDR1 GTSNPN and CDR2 SVGIG (reference sequence). The V gene lost 5 bases and the J gene lost 6 bases, with 16 bases spanning the gap.